These 29 T cell receptor beta chains came from one sample sequenced in a study of blood T cell repertoires in COVID-19 (dated by TCRdb to 2020 to 2021). Preparation of the library involved the immunoSEQ multiplex PCR assay. Drawn from immuneACCESS, this table holds only the in-frame rearrangements with V and J called that TCRdb kept. Clones are partly lost; checked studies trace under half to an unresolved V gene and leave the rest unexplained. Within this sample are roughly 500,000 clones, with more than 75% of them counted one time only. Less than 2% of the sample rests with the top ten. Source material: PBMCs or T cells enriched from blood (not recorded which). The origin of the receptors is a middle-aged woman who had recovered from COVID-19.

The rearrangement links TRBV4-1 to TRBJ2-6; 7 bases map to TRBD2. CDR1 is MGHRA, CDR2 YSYEKL, per germline. V lost 2 bases, J lost 0 bases, and 10 bases stayed unmatched. There are 19 residues in the CDR3. Here the CDR3 reads CASSQPAGTTISGANVLTF. CDR3 coding DNA: TGCGCCAGCAGCCAACCCGCCGGGACTACCATCTCTGGGGCCAACGTCCTGACTTTC.

This chain uses TRBV20-1 with TRBJ1-2; D is perhaps TRBD1 (5 bases). V lost 5 bases, J lost 4 bases, and 8 bases lay in between. Per the germline V gene, CDR1 is DFQATT and CDR2 is SNEGSKA (reference sequence). This CDR3 spans 11 amino acids. The CDR3 loop is CSAYRGYGYTF. The DNA of the CDR3 is TGCAGTGCTTATAGGGGCTATGGCTACACCTTC.

This clone was picked up a small number of times. Within the sample, other DNA sequences also encode this same CDR3. The chain links TRBV5-4 to TRBJ1-4, with 10 bases that match TRBD1. The CDR3 runs to 15 residues. Germline CDR1 is SGHNT and CDR2 is YYREEE (reference sequence). J was trimmed by 7 bases and V by 3 bases; bases with no gene match: 6. The CDR3 spells CASSSPGQGSEKLFF. DNA of the CDR3: TGTGCCAGCAGCTCACCGGGACAGGGGAGTGAAAAACTGTTTTTT. Looking up the rest from reference TRBV5-4 and TRBJ1-4 gives the full variable domain: ETGVTQSPTHLIKTRGQQVTLRCSSQSGHNTVSWYQQALGQGPQFIFQYYREEENGRGNFPPRFSGLQFPNYSSELNVNALELDDSALYLCASSSPGQGSEKLFFGSGTQLSVL.

This clone was counted between two and nine times. This chain connects TRBV13 to TRBJ1-1; a possible D gene is TRBD1 (5 bases). Germline assignment: CDR1 PRHDT and CDR2 FYEKMQ (reference sequence). This CDR3 has 15 amino acids. V gave up 1 base and J gave up 1 base, with 10 bases separating them. CDR3 DNA: TGTGCCAGCAGCTTAGAACGGGGGACGAACACTGAAGCTTTCTTT. Protein product: CASSLERGTNTEAFF.

Concerning this clone itself: The sample has other DNA sequences that encode this CDR3 too. This chain connects TRBV18 to TRBJ1-1, with 9 nucleotides matching TRBD1. Germline V gives CDR1 KGHSH, CDR2 LQKENI. With V trimmed by 3 bases and J by 1 base, 0 bases remained unmatched. This CDR3 comprises 14 residues. CDR3 sequence reads: CASSPDRGNTEAFF. CDR3 sequence (DNA): TGTGCCAGCTCACCGGACAGGGGGAACACTGAAGCTTTCTTT.

This sequence joins TRBV4-1 and TRBJ2-7; TRBD2 matches at 9 bases. CDR1 MGHRA and CDR2 YSYEKL come from the germline V gene. CDR3 length equals 16 residues. The V segment lost 3 bases and the J segment 3 bases; nucleotides outside the gene matches: 9. The CDR3 DNA reads TGCGCCAGCAGCCAGGAATTAGCGGGAGCAGACTACGAGCAGTACTTC. This codes for CASSQELAGADYEQYF.

This clone was counted only a few times. The rearrangement joins TRBV2 to TRBJ1-6; TRBD1 agrees at 8 bases. Germline trimming cut 4 bases from V and 9 bases from J; bases unmatched to any gene: 8. The CDR3 spans 15 residues. Germline V gene data show CDR1 as SNHLY and CDR2 as FYNNEI. The CDR3 nucleotides read TGTGCCAGCAGTGGGGCAGGGGGCGCCGGTTCACCCCTCCACTTT. Residues: CASSGAGGAGSPLHF.

The V call is TRBV7-9, the J call TRBJ1-3; D gene ambiguous. This CDR3 has 14 amino acids. CDR1 is SEHNR and CDR2 is FQNEAQ in the germline V gene (reference sequence). The V end was cut by 5 bases, the J end by 1 base, with 9 bases between. The CDR3 nucleotides read TGTGCCAGCAGCCCCCCCGGTTCTGGAAACACCATATATTTT. This codes for CASSPPGSGNTIYF.

V usage is TRBV27 and J usage is TRBJ1-6; TRBD1 is a possible D gene (5 bases). The CDR3 is made up of 14 amino acids. Trimming removed 2 bases at V and 11 bases at J, with 13 bases between. Germline values: CDR1 MNHEY, CDR2 SMNVEV (reference sequence). The CDR3 sequence is CASSLKGFWAPLHF. The CDR3 DNA follows: TGTGCCAGCAGTTTAAAGGGGTTTTGGGCACCCCTCCACTTT.

This chain's CDR3 is CASSLNRQADYEQYF. In DNA, the CDR3 is TGTGCCAGCAGCTTAAATAGGCAGGCCGACTACGAGCAGTACTTC. The J gene is TRBJ2-7, the V gene TRBV11-3; the D is unclear. There are 15 residues in the CDR3. CDR1 SGHNT and CDR2 YENEEA come from the germline V gene. V was trimmed by 2 bases and J by 3 bases, leaving 14 bases between them. The full variable domain, rest sourced from reference TRBV11-3 and TRBJ2-7, is EAGVVQSPRYKIIEKKQPVAFWCNPISGHNTLYWYLQNLGQGPELLIRYENEEAVDDSQLPKDRFSAERLKGVDSTLKIQPAELGDSAVYLCASSLNRQADYEQYFGPGTRLTVT.

J is TRBJ1-2 and V is TRBV7-2; 7 bases are shared with TRBD1. Germline assignment: CDR1 SGHTA and CDR2 FQGNSA. With 4 bases clipped from V and 3 bases from J, the junction kept 8 bases outside the gene matches. The length of the CDR3 is 15 residues. The CDR3 nucleotides read TGTGCCAGCAGCTCCCGACTAGGACAGGACTATGGCTACACCTTC. It translates to CASSSRLGQDYGYTF. The whole variable domain, remainder taken from reference TRBV7-2 and TRBJ1-2, is GAGVSQSPSNKVTEKGKDVELRCDPISGHTALYWYRQSLGQGLEFLIYFQGNSAPDKSGLPSDRFSAERTGGSVSTLTIQRTQQEDSAVYLCASSSRLGQDYGYTFGSGTRLTVV.

The chain uses TRBV7-2 and TRBJ2-5, with 12 bases matching TRBD2. The CDR3 is 19 amino acids. Germline-derived CDR1 and CDR2 are SGHTA and FQGNSA. After removal of 5 bases from V and 3 bases from J, the junction contained 16 bases not matched to a gene. The DNA of the CDR3 is TGTGCCAGCAGCCGGAGTCCGATAAGACTAGCGGGAGATGAAGAGACCCAGTACTTC. It specifies CASSRSPIRLAGDEETQYF.

The chain carries TRBV20-1 and TRBJ2-2, with D possibly being TRBD1 (5 bases). CDR3 length equals 11 residues. The V gene's germline CDR1 is DFQATT and CDR2 SNEGSKA (reference sequence). V dropped 4 bases and J dropped 7 bases, with 7 bases sitting between them. CDR3 amino acids: CSAKGNGELFF. The DNA of the CDR3 is TGCAGTGCTAAGGGGAACGGGGAGCTGTTTTTT.

The chain is built from TRBV6-5 and TRBJ1-5, with 9 bases matching TRBD1. Germline-derived CDR1 and CDR2 are MNHEY and SVGAGI. This CDR3 comprises 15 residues. J was trimmed by 7 bases and V by 5 bases; bases with no gene match: 9. As DNA, the CDR3 is TGTGCCAGCAGTCACCTCCGGGACAGGGTCCAGCCCCAGCATTTT. This gives the protein CASSHLRDRVQPQHF.

The chain employs TRBV7-8 and TRBJ2-1; a possible D gene is TRBD2 (5 bases). Looked up from germline, CDR1 is SGHVS and CDR2 is FQNEAQ. This CDR3 contains 15 residues. V lost 1 base and J lost 8, with 15 bases in between. CDR3 DNA sequence: TGTGCCAGCAGCTTAGGACATGGAAGCGGTTATGAGCAGTTCTTC. Translating gives CASSLGHGSGYEQFF.

The rearrangement uses TRBV10-2 and TRBJ2-1; TRBD1 aligns across 8 bases. The CDR3 covers 13 residues. V was pared by 5 bases and J by 4 bases, with 1 base of the junction left unmatched. Germline V gene data show CDR1 as WSHSY and CDR2 as SAAADI. CDR3 amino acids: CASSWTGYNEQFF. The CDR3 DNA reads TGCGCCAGCAGTTGGACAGGGTACAATGAGCAGTTCTTC.

The CDR3 DNA reads TGTGCTAGTGGTTTGGGACTAGCGGGAGTCTACGAGCAGTACTTC. Protein: CASGLGLAGVYEQYF. This chain links TRBV12-5 with TRBJ2-7; the match to TRBD2 covers 12 bases. The junction had 1 base not matched to a gene; V was cut back by 1 base and J by 3 bases. CDR3 size: 15 residues. Germline V gene data show CDR1 as LGHNT and CDR2 as FRNRAP.

CDR3 nucleotide sequence: TGTGCCAGTAGTGCCCCCATCGGAGAGACCCAGTACTTC. Translating it yields CASSAPIGETQYF. The chain employs TRBV19 and TRBJ2-5; D gene uncertain. This CDR3 contains 13 residues. The germline V and J ends were trimmed by 5 bases and 4 bases, with 11 bases remaining between them. Germline V gene sequence: CDR1 LNHDA, CDR2 SQIVND (reference sequence).

The chain has TRBV19 and TRBJ1-1; D gene unclear. The CDR3 covers 12 residues. Germline V gene sequence: CDR1 LNHDA, CDR2 SQIVND (reference sequence). Trimming shortened V by 5 bases and J by 10 bases, and 14 bases separated the two germline ends. DNA of the CDR3: TGTGCCAGTAGTGCCAGAGGGTCACGAGCTTTCTTT. It specifies CASSARGSRAFF.

CDR3 in DNA: TGTGCCTCCCTCTCTGGAAACACCATATATTTT. Translated, it gives CASLSGNTIYF. This chain connects TRBV25-1 to TRBJ1-3; D is undetermined. The CDR3 has 11 amino acids. V was shortened by 11 bases and J by 0 bases, with 5 bases between the two germline ends. Germline loops: CDR1 MGHDK, CDR2 SYGVNS.

The chain recombines TRBV7-2 with TRBJ1-4; TRBD1 matches at 7 bases. CDR3 length: 16 amino acids. J lost 4 bases, V lost 1 base, and 6 bases had no gene match. CDR1 is SGHTA, CDR2 FQGNSA, per germline. The CDR3 nucleotides read TGTGCCAGCAGCTTAGGACACAGGGGTGGTAATGAAAAACTGTTTTTT. Its protein is CASSLGHRGGNEKLFF.

The rearrangement links TRBV13 to TRBJ1-1, with D unclear. V was shortened by 0 bases and J by 10 bases, with 9 bases between the two germline ends. This CDR3 has 12 amino acids. Per germline, CDR1 PRHDT and CDR2 FYEKMQ (reference sequence). The CDR3 DNA sequence: TGTGCCAGCAGCTTAGGCATATACGGAGCTTTCTTT. It yields the protein CASSLGIYGAFF.

The V gene is TRBV7-9, the J gene TRBJ1-2; D is uncertain. Trimming removed 1 base from V and 2 bases from J, with 8 bases in between. The CDR3 sequence is 14 residues long. In germline, CDR1 is SEHNR, CDR2 FQNEAQ (reference sequence). The CDR3 sequence: CASSLDGGNYGYTF. The CDR3 DNA reads as TGTGCCAGCAGCTTAGATGGAGGGAACTATGGCTACACCTTC.

The V call is TRBV6-5, the J call TRBJ2-7; D is ambiguous. Trimming took off 4 bases at V and 7 bases at J, with 14 bases between the two ends. The CDR3 is made up of 13 amino acids. Per germline, CDR1 MNHEY and CDR2 SVGAGI. DNA of the CDR3: TGTGCCAGCAGTTCCCCATGGTTACTGGAGCAGTACTTC. Amino acids: CASSSPWLLEQYF.

This chain links TRBV18 with TRBJ1-5; possibly TRBD1 for D (5 bases). The CDR3 runs 15 residues. Trimming removed 3 bases at V and 5 bases at J, with 14 bases between. Germline values: CDR1 KGHSH, CDR2 LQKENI. CDR3 sequence reads: CASSPDLGTYQPQHF. The CDR3 DNA sequence: TGTGCCAGCTCACCCGACTTGGGGACTTATCAGCCCCAGCATTTT.

The chain employs TRBV20-1 and TRBJ2-1; 16 nucleotides match TRBD2. V was pared by 3 bases and J by 4 bases, with 6 bases of the junction left unmatched. CDR1 is DFQATT, CDR2 SNEGSKA, per germline (reference sequence). CDR3 size: 17 residues. The CDR3 protein is CSASGTSGRAVYNEQFF. CDR3 coding DNA: TGCAGTGCTAGTGGGACTAGCGGGAGGGCCGTGTACAATGAGCAGTTCTTC.

The J gene is TRBJ1-5, the V gene TRBV19, with D maybe TRBD1 (6 bases). The V and J ends lost 2 bases and 3 bases respectively, with 14 bases between them. Germline V CDR1 and CDR2: LNHDA, SQIVND (reference sequence). The CDR3 covers 16 residues. The DNA for the CDR3 is TGTGCCAGTAGTATAAGTACAGGGTTGAACAATCAGCCCCAGCATTTT. Protein sequence: CASSISTGLNNQPQHF.

The chain couples TRBV11-3 to TRBJ2-7; 8 bases map to TRBD2. V shed 5 bases, J shed 5 bases, and the junction held 20 bases outside the gene matches. This CDR3 contains 18 residues. Germline lookup yields CDR1 SGHNT and CDR2 YENEEA. CDR3 protein: CASSPWTRGLAGGNEQYF. The CDR3 nucleotides are TGTGCCAGCAGCCCCTGGACAAGAGGACTAGCAGGCGGTAACGAGCAGTACTTC.

Here the CDR3 DNA reads TGTGCCAGCAGTCCCGAGTTTGGTGGGAGGAGCTCCTACGAGCAGTACTTC. Amino acids: CASSPEFGGRSSYEQYF. V gene TRBV6-2 or TRBV6-3 combines with J gene TRBJ2-7, with a possible D match to TRBD2 (6 bases). Trimming removed 5 bases at V and 0 bases at J, with 20 bases between. This CDR3 is built from 17 residues. In germline, CDR1 is MNHEY, CDR2 SVGEGT.